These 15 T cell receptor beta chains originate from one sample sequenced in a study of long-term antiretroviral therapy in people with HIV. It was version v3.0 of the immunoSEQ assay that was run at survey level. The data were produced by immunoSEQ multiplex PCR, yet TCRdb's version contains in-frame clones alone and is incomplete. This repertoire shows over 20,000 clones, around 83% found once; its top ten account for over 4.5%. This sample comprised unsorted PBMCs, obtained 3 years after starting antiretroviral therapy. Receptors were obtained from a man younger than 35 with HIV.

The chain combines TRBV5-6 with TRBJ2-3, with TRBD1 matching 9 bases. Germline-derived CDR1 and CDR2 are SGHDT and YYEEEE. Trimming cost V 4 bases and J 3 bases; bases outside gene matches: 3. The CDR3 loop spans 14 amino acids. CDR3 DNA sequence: TGTGCCAGCAGCAGGGACAGGGTGACAGATACGCAGTATTTT. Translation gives CASSRDRVTDTQYF.

The CDR3 DNA follows: TGTGCCAGCAGTGAAGCCCGGACAGGGTGGGGTCAGCCCCAGCATTTT. It is translated as CASSEARTGWGQPQHF. This rearrangement joins TRBV2 to TRBJ1-5, with 8 bases aligning to TRBD1. Germline trimming cut 0 bases from V and 6 bases from J; bases unmatched to any gene: 7. The germline V gene encodes CDR1 SNHLY and CDR2 FYNNEI. The CDR3 totals 16 residues.

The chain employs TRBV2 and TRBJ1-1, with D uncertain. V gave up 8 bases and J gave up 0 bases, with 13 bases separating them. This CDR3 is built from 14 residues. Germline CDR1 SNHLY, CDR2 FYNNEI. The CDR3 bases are TGTGCCAGCCTGCATCCGGGGTTGAACACTGAAGCTTTCTTT. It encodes CASLHPGLNTEAFF.

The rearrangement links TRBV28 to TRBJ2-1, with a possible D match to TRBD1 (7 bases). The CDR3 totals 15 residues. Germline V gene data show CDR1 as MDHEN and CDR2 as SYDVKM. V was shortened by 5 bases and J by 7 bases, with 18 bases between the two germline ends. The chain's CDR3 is CASSGGTVLWNEQFF. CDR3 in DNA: TGTGCCAGCAGTGGGGGGACAGTGTTGTGGAATGAGCAGTTCTTC.

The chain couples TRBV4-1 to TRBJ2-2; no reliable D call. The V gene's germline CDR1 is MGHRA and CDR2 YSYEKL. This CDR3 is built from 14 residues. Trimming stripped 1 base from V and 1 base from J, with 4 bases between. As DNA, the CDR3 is TGCGCCAGCAGCCAAGGACAGAACACCGGGGAGCTGTTTTTT. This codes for CASSQGQNTGELFF.

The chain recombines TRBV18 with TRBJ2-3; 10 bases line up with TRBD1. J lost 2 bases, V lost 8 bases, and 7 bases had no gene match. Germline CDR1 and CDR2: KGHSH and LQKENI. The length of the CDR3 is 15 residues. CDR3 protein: CASQPGQGSTDTQYF. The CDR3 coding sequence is TGTGCCAGCCAACCGGGACAGGGGTCCACAGATACGCAGTATTTT.

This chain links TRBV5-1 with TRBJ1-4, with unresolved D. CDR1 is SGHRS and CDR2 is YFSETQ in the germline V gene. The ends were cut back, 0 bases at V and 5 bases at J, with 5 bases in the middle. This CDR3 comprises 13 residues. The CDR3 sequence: CASSLGSNEKLFF. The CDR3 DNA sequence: TGCGCCAGCAGCTTGGGTTCAAATGAAAAACTGTTTTTT.

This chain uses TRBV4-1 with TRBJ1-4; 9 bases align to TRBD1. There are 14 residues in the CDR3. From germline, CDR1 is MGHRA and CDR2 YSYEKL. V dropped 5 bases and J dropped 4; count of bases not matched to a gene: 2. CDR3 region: CASSDRGNNEKLFF. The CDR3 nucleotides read TGCGCCAGCAGCGACAGGGGGAATAATGAAAAACTGTTTTTT.

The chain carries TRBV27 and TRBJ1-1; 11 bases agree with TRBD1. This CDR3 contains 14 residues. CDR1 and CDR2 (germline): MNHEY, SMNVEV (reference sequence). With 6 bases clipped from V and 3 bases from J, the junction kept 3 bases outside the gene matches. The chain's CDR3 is CASRLGQGDTEAFF. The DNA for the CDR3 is TGTGCCAGCAGATTGGGACAGGGGGACACTGAAGCTTTCTTT.

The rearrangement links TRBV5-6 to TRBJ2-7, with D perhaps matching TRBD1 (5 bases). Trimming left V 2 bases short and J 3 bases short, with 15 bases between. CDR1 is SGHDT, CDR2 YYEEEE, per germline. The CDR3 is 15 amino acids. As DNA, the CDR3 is TGTGCCAGCAGCTTAGGGGCGTCGGTGGGCTACGAGCAGTACTTC. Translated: CASSLGASVGYEQYF.

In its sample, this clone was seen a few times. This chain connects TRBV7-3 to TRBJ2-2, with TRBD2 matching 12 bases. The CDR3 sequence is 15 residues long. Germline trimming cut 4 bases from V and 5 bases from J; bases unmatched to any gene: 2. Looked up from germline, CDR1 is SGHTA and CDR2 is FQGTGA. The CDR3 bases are TGTGCCAGCAGCTCCCTAGCGGGGGGGACCGGGGAGCTGTTTTTT. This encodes CASSSLAGGTGELFF.

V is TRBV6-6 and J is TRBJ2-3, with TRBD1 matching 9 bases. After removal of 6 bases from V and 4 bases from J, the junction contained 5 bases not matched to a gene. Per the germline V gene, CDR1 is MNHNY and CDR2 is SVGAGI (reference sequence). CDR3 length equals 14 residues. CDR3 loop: CASRGQGPADTQYF. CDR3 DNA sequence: TGTGCCAGCAGGGGACAGGGCCCGGCAGATACGCAGTATTTT.

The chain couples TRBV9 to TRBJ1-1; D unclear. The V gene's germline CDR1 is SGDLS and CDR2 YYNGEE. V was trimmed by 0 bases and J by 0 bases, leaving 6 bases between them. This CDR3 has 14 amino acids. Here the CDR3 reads CASSVDGVNTEAFF. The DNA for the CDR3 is TGTGCCAGCAGCGTAGACGGGGTGAACACTGAAGCTTTCTTT. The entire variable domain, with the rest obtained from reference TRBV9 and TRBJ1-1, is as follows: DSGVTQTPKHLITATGQRVTLRCSPRSGDLSVYWYQQSLDQGLQFLIQYYNGEERAKGNILERFSAQQFPDLHSELNLSSLELGDSALYFCASSVDGVNTEAFFGQGTRLTVV.

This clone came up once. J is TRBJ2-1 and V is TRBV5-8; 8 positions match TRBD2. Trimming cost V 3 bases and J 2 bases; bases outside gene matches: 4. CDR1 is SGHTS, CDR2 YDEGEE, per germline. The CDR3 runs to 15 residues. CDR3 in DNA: TGTGCCAGCAGCTCCGGGGGGGGGCCCTACAATGAGCAGTTCTTC. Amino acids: CASSSGGGPYNEQFF.

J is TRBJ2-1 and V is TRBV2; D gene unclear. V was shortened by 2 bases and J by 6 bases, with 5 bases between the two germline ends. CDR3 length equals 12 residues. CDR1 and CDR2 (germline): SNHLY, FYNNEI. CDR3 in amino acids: CASSERANEQFF. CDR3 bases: TGTGCCAGCAGTGAAAGGGCCAATGAGCAGTTCTTC.